The present entry profiles one T cell receptor (beta chain) with its context. Its antigen is still unknown. Germline loops: CDR1 KGHSH, CDR2 LQKENI. V was cut by 0 bases and J by 4 bases, with 13 bases left in between. This CDR3 has 16 amino acids. These data originate in a study of radiotherapy plus CTLA-4 blockade in lung cancer. The wider study: Objective response rate was about 18%; disease control rate, approximately 28%. Points from the study as a whole: How blood T cell clones changed early, along with interferon-beta, reportedly forecast response best. Expansion in blood of tumor-derived TCR clones was seen after radiotherapy plus ipilimumab.

Focal radiation plus CTLA-4 blockade with ipilimumab was given to patients with chemo-refractory metastatic non-small-cell lung cancer. Method: immunoSEQ multiplex PCR; TCRdb's copy keeps in-frame clones and lacks some. The repertoire holds about 25,000 clones, with over 70% as singletons. The specimen was peripheral blood, collected from a patient treated with radiotherapy plus ipilimumab. This receptor was obtained from a human donor with non-small cell lung cancer who had stable disease on radiotherapy plus ipilimumab. The rearrangement joins TRBV18 to TRBJ2-1; D may correspond to TRBD1 or TRBD2 (6 bases each). The CDR3 nucleotides are TGTGCCAGCTCACCACCGGTTGGGGGGCAGTACAATGAGCAGTTCTTC. This translates into CASSPPVGGQYNEQFF.